The subject of this entry is one TCR beta chain. The data originate from a study of blood T cell repertoires in COVID-19. Turning to the study itself: Italy, Spain and the United States were the sources of the convalescent and acute COVID-19 samples. From T cells, B-cell-depleted T cells, or PBMCs came the material, which was cDNA or gDNA.

The authors' processing: The assay estimated nucleated cells by amplifying reference gene primers. TCRdb keeps only in-frame clones here, not all; method: immunoSEQ multiplex PCR. That table is the source of V, J and clone size, and D and trimming were worked out from the DNA. The sample has roughly 670,000 clones; more than 80% are singletons. This TCR was recovered from a woman aged 18-30 years with acute or convalescent COVID-19. Sequenced input: peripheral blood.

The CDR3 region is CASSGKTDHYGYTF. CDR3 bases: TGTGCCAGCAGCGGTAAGACAGACCACTATGGCTACACCTTC. This chain links TRBV5-4 with TRBJ1-2; TRBD1 might be the D (5 bases). The V end lost 4 bases, the J end lost 3 bases, and 13 bases lay between the germline ends. Germline V gives CDR1 SGHNT, CDR2 YYREEE (reference sequence). CDR3 length: 14 amino acids.